This record concerns one TCR beta chain sequence. The antigen remains undetermined. The data were taken from a study of OX40 agonist ivuxolimab in advanced cancers. Whole-study context: Ivuxolimab, which patients received intravenously every 2 weeks, was dosed at 0.01 to 10 mg/kg. Study-level points and caveats: Both blood CD4+ and CD8+ T cells showed clonal growth by week 6 at 0.1 to 3.0 mg/kg.

This CDR3 contains 13 residues. Germline lookup yields CDR1 ENHRY and CDR2 SYGVKD. The V gene lost 6 bases and the J gene lost 1 base, with 9 bases spanning the gap. Sequencing used immunoSEQ multiplex PCR; TCRdb keeps in-frame clones, though not all of them. Altogether 70,000 to 80,000 clones are present, approximately 90% being singletons, with the ten largest covering about 1%. This sequence joins TRBV10-3 and TRBJ1-1; perhaps TRBD1 as D (5 bases). The specimen was CD4+ or CD8+ T cells sorted from blood, collected in a trial of the OX40 agonist ivuxolimab. This TCR derives from an adult with an advanced solid tumor such as melanoma, head and neck, liver or kidney cancer. The CDR3, as DNA: TGTGCCATCAGAATTACAGGGAACACTGAAGCTTTCTTT. As protein: CAIRITGNTEAFF.